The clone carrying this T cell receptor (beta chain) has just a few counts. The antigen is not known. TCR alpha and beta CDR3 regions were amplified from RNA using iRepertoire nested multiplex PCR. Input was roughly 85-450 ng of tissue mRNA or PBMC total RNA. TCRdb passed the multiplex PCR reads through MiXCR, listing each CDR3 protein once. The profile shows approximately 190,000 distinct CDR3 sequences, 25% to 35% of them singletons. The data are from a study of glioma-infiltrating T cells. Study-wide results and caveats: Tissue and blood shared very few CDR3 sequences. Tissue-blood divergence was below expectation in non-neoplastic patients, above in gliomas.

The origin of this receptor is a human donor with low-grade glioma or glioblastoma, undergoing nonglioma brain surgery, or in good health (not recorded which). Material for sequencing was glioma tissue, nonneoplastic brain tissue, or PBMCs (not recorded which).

CDR3 protein: CASSPDRVKVYEQFF. The CDR3 DNA sequence: TGTGCCAGCAGCCCGGACAGGGTTAAAGTCTATGAGCAGTTCTTC. V gene TRBV7-2 combines with J gene TRBJ2-1, with 8 bases identical to TRBD1. The CDR3 length is 15 residues. Germline trimming cut 5 bases from V and 8 bases from J; bases unmatched to any gene: 11. Germline V gene lookup returns CDR1 SGHTA and CDR2 FQGNSA.